The 25 T cell receptor beta chains in this list originate from one sample, sequenced in a study of CD4 and CD8 cells across lung adenocarcinoma regions (dated by TCRdb to 2016 to 2019). The library was generated by PCR. The sequencer listed for this sample is HiSeq X Ten. Clones were called with MiXCR by TCRdb after fastp trimmed the public reads at Q25, and only in-frame beta chains were retained. Identical CDR3 protein sequences are pooled into one entry, listed with their most common genes and DNA. For this sample the table gives over 5,000 distinct CDR3 sequences, of which around 62% were detected only once. The top ten clonotypes cover around 23% of the sample. The sequencing input was CD4+ T cells from the center of a lung tumor. Interpreted using the paper, the cell subset or site label stands for: tumor center region. The origin of the receptors is a female donor with lung adenocarcinoma. The CD4 and CD8 labels of this study may be unreliable.

The rearrangement links TRBV6-1 to TRBJ2-1; D may be TRBD2 (5 bases). This CDR3 contains 13 residues. The germline V gene encodes CDR1 MNHNS and CDR2 SASEGT. V lost 9 bases and J lost 7, with 16 bases in between. The CDR3 coding sequence is TGTGCCAGTAGCAGAAATAGCGCTAATGAGCAGTTCTTC. Its translation is CASSRNSANEQFF.

This clonotype came up once. This chain connects TRBV11-3 to TRBJ2-1; D not certain. The germline V gene encodes CDR1 SGHNT and CDR2 YENEEA. V was pared by 6 bases and J by 0 bases, with 6 bases between. CDR3 size: 13 residues. CDR3: CASRADSYNEQFF. The CDR3 DNA reads as TGTGCCAGCAGGGCAGACTCCTACAATGAGCAGTTCTTC.

This clonotype was counted a few times. The gene calls are TRBV27 and TRBJ2-2; TRBD1 or TRBD2 may be the D gene (5 bases each). The germline gives CDR1 MNHEY, CDR2 SMNVEV (reference sequence). The CDR3 covers 16 residues. V shed 7 bases and J shed 4 bases, with 19 bases lying between them. CDR3 loop: CASTSWGRESTGELFF. The DNA of the CDR3 is TGTGCCAGCACCTCTTGGGGCAGGGAGTCCACCGGGGAGCTGTTTTTT.

This clonotype was found once. The chain uses TRBV25-1 and TRBJ2-5; 8 bases are shared with TRBD2. Judging by the DNA end, TRBJ2-3 fits better; the J call may be wrong. The V gene's germline CDR1 is MGHDK and CDR2 SYGVNS. The CDR3 has 16 amino acids. The CDR3 nucleotides read TGTGCCAGCGCGGGGGGAGGGGGAGCAGACAAAGAGACCCAGTATTTT. Protein sequence: CASAGGGGADKETQYF.

This clonotype rates as medium-sized. This chain's CDR3 is CASSEGPRGGSDGYTF. CDR3 bases: TGCGCCAGCAGTGAAGGCCCCAGGGGAGGATCGGATGGCTACACCTTC. The gene calls are TRBV10-1 and TRBJ1-2, with D possibly being TRBD1 (6 bases). The V end lost 3 bases, the J end lost 6 bases, and 20 bases lay between the germline ends. Germline CDR1 reads WNHNN; CDR2 reads SYGVQD (reference sequence). The CDR3 length is 16 residues.

Notes on this clonotype: The junction differs from germline at one of its ends, possibly a read error. This chain links TRBV6-1 with TRBJ2-3, with D perhaps matching TRBD1 or TRBD2 (6 bases each). Germline V gene lookup returns CDR1 MNHNS and CDR2 SASEGT. CDR3 length equals 14 residues. CDR3 sequence reads: CAGRGGRDPETQYF. CDR3 coding DNA: TGTGCGGGCAGAGGGGGGCGCGACCCAGAGACGCAGTATTTC.

As to this clonotype: The conserved final phenylalanine or tryptophan is absent from the CDR3, which likely points to a read error. No DNA is shown, since the ends of the CDR3 on it are uncertain; the CDR3 is the one TCRdb lists. The chain links TRBV15 to TRBJ2-1. Per germline, CDR1 LNHNV and CDR2 YYDKDF (reference sequence). The CDR3 is 8 residues long, ends included. The CDR3 sequence is CPPAKQQL.

The V and J genes are TRBV6-1 and TRBJ2-7, with 7 bases aligning to TRBD2. The CDR3 consists of 13 residues. CDR1 and CDR2 (germline): MNHNS, SASEGT. The CDR3 region is CAAGEGGSYEQYF. The CDR3 DNA reads as TGTGCAGCCGGAGAGGGCGGGAGCTACGAGCAGTACTTC.

The V gene is TRBV25-1, the J gene TRBJ2-3; TRBD1 might be the D (5 bases). From germline, CDR1 is MGHDK and CDR2 SYGVNS. Deletions cut 4 bases from V and 1 base from J, with 9 bases between. CDR3 size: 14 residues. For the CDR3, the DNA is TGTGCCAGCAGTGGTACAGGAGGCACAGATACGCAGTATTTT. It specifies CASSGTGGTDTQYF. Full variable domain (remainder filled in from reference TRBV25-1 and TRBJ2-3): EADIYQTPRYLVIGTGKKITLECSQTMGHDKMYWYQQDPGMELHLIHYSYGVNSTEKGDLSSESTVSRIRTEHFPLTLESARPSHTSQYLCASSGTGGTDTQYFGPGTRLTVL.

The genes are TRBV6-5 and TRBJ2-3; 10 nucleotides match TRBD2. Trimming at V came to 2 bases and at J to 0 bases, leaving 8 bases not matched to a gene. The germline V gene has CDR1 MNHEY and CDR2 SVGAGI. CDR3 size: 18 residues. As DNA, the CDR3 is TGTGCCAGCAGTTACGGTCTAGCGGGGGCCCCTAGCACAGATACGCAGTATTTT. This codes for CASSYGLAGAPSTDTQYF.

Worth noting for this clonotype: A junction end diverges from the germline sequence, so it may reflect a read error. As DNA, the CDR3 is TGTGCCAGCAGCTTAGGGGGACTAGCGGGGGGCGGGGGGCTAAGAAACTTC. Residues: CASSLGGLAGGGGLRNF. The chain employs TRBV7-2 and TRBJ2-5, with 15 bases matching TRBD2. From germline, CDR1 is SGHTA and CDR2 FQGNSA. The CDR3 is 17 residues long. Supplemented by reference TRBV7-2 and TRBJ2-5, the full variable domain reads GAGVSQSPSNKVTEKGKDVELRCDPISGHTALYWYRQSLGQGLEFLIYFQGNSAPDKSGLPSDRFSAERTGGSVSTLTIQRTQQEDSAVYLCASSLGGLAGGGGLRNFGPGTRLLVL.

This clonotype came up a few times. The CDR3 protein is CASMLGARNEQYF. For the CDR3, the DNA is TGTGCCAGCATGTTAGGGGCTAGGAACGAGCAGTACTTC. The chain is built from TRBV6-5 and TRBJ2-1, with D perhaps matching TRBD1 (5 bases). The better agreement between TRBJ2-7 and the DNA end casts doubt on the J call. CDR1 and CDR2 from the germline V gene are MNHEY and SVGAGI. There are 13 residues in the CDR3.

CDR3 in DNA: TGTGCCAGCAGCTTAGATCGCATAAGGACCGGGGAGCTGTTTTTT. Translated: CASSLDRIRTGELFF. The chain links TRBV11-2 to TRBJ2-2; D remains unclear. This CDR3 region has 15 residues. Per germline, CDR1 SGHAT and CDR2 FQNNGV. The V and J ends lost 0 bases and 5 bases respectively, with 10 bases between them. Full variable domain (rest looked up from reference TRBV11-2 and TRBJ2-2): EAGVAQSPRYKIIEKRQSVAFWCNPISGHATLYWYQQILGQGPKLLIQFQNNGVVDDSQLPKDRFSAERLKGVDSTLKIQPAKLEDSAVYLCASSLDRIRTGELFFGEGSRLTVL.

The chain links TRBV7-2 to TRBJ2-5; D is uncertain. The CDR3 contains 15 residues. Per the germline V gene, CDR1 is SGHTA and CDR2 is FQGNSA. Trimming took 4 bases from V and 2 from J, leaving 14 bases between them. In DNA form, the CDR3 reads TGTGCCAGCAGCTGGACCGAAGGGCAGCAAGAGACCCAGTACTTC. This codes for CASSWTEGQQETQYF.

The rearrangement joins TRBV27 to TRBJ2-2, with D perhaps TRBD1 (7 bases). The last part of the DNA fits TRBJ2-3 better; the J call may be wrong. CDR1 and CDR2 from the germline V gene are MNHEY and SMNVEV (reference sequence). CDR3 length: 16 amino acids. The CDR3 loop reads CASRSSLGGNTGEQYF. As DNA, the CDR3 is TGTGCCAGCAGATCCTCGTTGGGCGGGAACACAGGGGAGCAGTATTTT.

This clonotype was detected only a few times. The chain is built from TRBV6-2 or TRBV6-3 and TRBJ2-1; tentative D call: TRBD1 (6 bases). The better agreement between TRBJ2-7 and the DNA end casts doubt on the J call. Germline lookup yields CDR1 MNHEY and CDR2 SVGEGT. The CDR3 is made up of 14 amino acids. In nucleotides, the CDR3 is TGTGCCAGCAGTTATCTGGACAGCTCCTACGAGCAGTACTTC. Encoded protein: CASSYLDSSYEQYF.

This sequence joins TRBV7-8 and TRBJ2-1; TRBD2 matches 9 bases. Germline V lookup: CDR1 SGHVS, CDR2 FQNEAQ. The J segment lost 7 bases and the V segment lost 5 bases, leaving 15 bases of the junction unmatched. The CDR3 is 17 residues long. The CDR3 region has the DNA TGTGCCAGCAGCCCCCCCTCCGCGGGGGGGCGTTCGAATGAGCAGTTCTTC. Protein sequence: CASSPPSAGGRSNEQFF.

This chain joins TRBV6-1 and TRBJ1-2; D is unresolved. This CDR3 spans 13 amino acids. Trimming shortened V by 6 bases and J by 4 bases, and 12 bases separated the two germline ends. CDR1 and CDR2 from the germline V gene are MNHNS and SASEGT. The CDR3 loop is CASRSGGGYGYTF. As DNA, the CDR3 is TGTGCCAGCAGGAGTGGAGGTGGCTATGGCTACACCTTC.

The chain has TRBV12-3 or TRBV12-4 and TRBJ1-6, with a tentative D call TRBD1 (6 bases). Trimming took 6 bases from V and 9 from J, leaving 18 bases between them. CDR3 length: 15 amino acids. The CDR3, as DNA: TGTGCCAGCAGCCTCAGCGACAGGTGGGGTTCACCCCTCCACTTT. It codes for CASSLSDRWGSPLHF.

This clonotype was counted only a few times. This sequence joins TRBV6-5 and TRBJ1-2, with a possible D match to TRBD1 (6 bases). V shed 2 bases and J shed 3 bases, with 13 bases lying between them. Germline CDR1 reads MNHEY; CDR2 reads SVGAGI. The CDR3 has 15 residues. The CDR3 bases are TGTGCCAGCAGTTACATAGCGGGGGCGGACTATGGCTACACCTTC. This gives the protein CASSYIAGADYGYTF.

V and J are TRBV12-3 or TRBV12-4 and TRBJ2-1, with 7 bases aligning to TRBD1. CDR3 length: 14 residues. J lost 4 bases, V lost 4 bases, and 4 bases had no gene match. In DNA, the CDR3 is TGTGCCAGCAGTTCCGGGACAGAATACAATGAGCAGTTCTTC. It is translated as CASSSGTEYNEQFF.

This chain connects TRBV7-8 to TRBJ2-5, with 10 nucleotides matching TRBD1. The J call is doubtful: the DNA matches TRBJ2-7 better. Germline V gene lookup returns CDR1 SGHVS and CDR2 FQNEAQ. There are 15 residues in the CDR3. Here the CDR3 DNA reads TGTGCCAGCAGCCCGCGGACAGGGGGCTCCTACGAGCAGTACTTC. Translation: CASSPRTGGSYEQYF.

The chain combines TRBV6-5 with TRBJ1-6; 7 bases align to TRBD1. V trimming: 0 bases; J trimming: 9 bases; junction bases outside the gene matches: 5. From germline, CDR1 is MNHEY and CDR2 SVGAGI. The CDR3 is 15 residues long. CDR3 region: CASSYSQGFGSPLHF. The CDR3 DNA sequence: TGTGCCAGCAGTTACTCACAGGGGTTCGGTTCACCCCTCCACTTT.

The chain links TRBV11-2 to TRBJ2-1, with 13 bases matching TRBD2. This CDR3 has 15 amino acids. V gave up 5 bases and J gave up 7 bases; unmatched junction bases: 5. Germline V CDR1 and CDR2: SGHAT, FQNNGV. The CDR3 DNA reads as TGTGCCAGCAGCCCAGGACTAGCGGGAGTAAATGAGCAGTTCTTC. As protein: CASSPGLAGVNEQFF.

The rearrangement links TRBV7-8 to TRBJ2-2; D is possibly TRBD2 (6 bases). Per the germline V gene, CDR1 is SGHVS and CDR2 is FQNEAQ. The V and J ends lost 1 base and 4 bases respectively, with 10 bases between them. The CDR3 is made up of 15 amino acids. This chain's CDR3 is CASSLELAATGELFF. CDR3 coding DNA: TGTGCCAGCAGCTTAGAACTAGCAGCCACCGGGGAGCTGTTTTTT.